These T cell receptor beta chains were read from a single sample in a study of blood T cells in healthy people across ages. Using its own MiXCR run on the 5' RACE reads, TCRdb lists one record per CDR3 protein. The sample consists of about 580,000 distinct CDR3 sequences, about 45% of them appearing once. Sequencing was done on a sample of blood. These receptors were collected from an elderly man in good health. The CDR3 runs from the conserved cysteine through the conserved F or W. The order of the fields is clone size, J gene, D gene, V gene, CDR3 DNA, CDR3 protein. D genes are given only for firm matches. The size entry is marked missing in some rows and otherwise reads once, few, many or a size class.

>NA|TRBJ1-3|NA|TRBV6-5
TGTGCCAGCAGTTACTCTACCCGGACCGCTACCTCTGGAAACACCATATATTTT
CASSYSTRTATSGNTIYF
>few|TRBJ1-1|NA|TRBV12-3/TRBV12-4
TGTGCCCACACTCTGACGTCGAACACTGAAGCTTTCTTT
CAHTLTSNTEAFF
>NA|TRBJ2-7|NA|TRBV5-1
TGCGCCAGCAGCTTGGGACAGGTGGGACACGAGCAGTACTTC
CASSLGQVGHEQYF
>NA|TRBJ1-4|TRBD1|TRBV4-3
TGCGCCAGCAGCAATTCCGGGACAGGAGGTGAAAAACTGTTTTTT
CASSNSGTGGEKLFF
>NA|TRBJ2-5|NA|TRBV11-1
TGTGCCAGCAGCCCAAGGGGCGGATGGCAAGAGACCCAGTACTTC
CASSPRGGWQETQYF
>NA|TRBJ2-7|TRBD1|TRBV29-1
TGCAGCGTTGATTCGGGACAGGGGAACGAGCAGTACTTC
CSVDSGQGNEQYF
>few|TRBJ2-5|NA|TRBV29-1
TGCAGCGTCGGTGGGACCGTGGAGACCCAGTACTTC
CSVGGTVETQYF
>NA|TRBJ2-7|NA|TRBV2
TGTGCCAGCACACGCACAGGGAAAGGGAACGAGCAGTACTTC
CASTRTGKGNEQYF
>NA|TRBJ2-3|NA|TRBV7-2
TGTGCCAGCAGCTTAGGGACAGACCTGGCCGATACGCAGTATTTT
CASSLGTDLADTQYF
>NA|TRBJ2-3|NA|TRBV7-2
TGTGCCAGCAGCTCCCCGGACTACGCCGGGGGAGATACGCAGTATTTT
CASSSPDYAGGDTQYF
>NA|TRBJ2-5|TRBD2|TRBV20-1
TGCAGTGCTCTACGTAGCGGGAGGGCCCGAGAGACCCAGTACTTC
CSALRSGRARETQYF
>few|TRBJ2-1|NA|TRBV20-1
TGCAGTGGGGACGGTAGGAATGAGCAGTTCTTC
CSGDGRNEQFF
>few|TRBJ1-2|TRBD1|TRBV10-3
TGTGCCATCAGTGGGGACAGTAACTATGGCTACACCTTC
CAISGDSNYGYTF
>NA|TRBJ2-5|NA|TRBV29-1
TGCAGCGTTCTTCAAATATCGGGCGAGACCCAGTACTTC
CSVLQISGETQYF
>few|TRBJ2-1|TRBD2|TRBV5-6
TGTGCCAGCAGCCCGAACGGACTAGCGGGGTTCAATGAGCAGTTCTTC
CASSPNGLAGFNEQFF
>many|TRBJ2-1|NA|TRBV6-6
TGTGCCAGCAGCTTAGACTGGTATGAGCAGTTCTTC
CASSLDWYEQFF
>NA|TRBJ2-3|NA|TRBV9
TGTGCCAGCAGCGTAGCGCCCGACGGGGGCACAGATACGCAGTATTTT
CASSVAPDGGTDTQYF
>NA|TRBJ1-1|NA|TRBV21-1
TGTGCCAGCAGCAAAGGTAGCCCGGGACAGAACACTGAAGCTTTCTTT
CASSKGSPGQNTEAFF
>many|TRBJ2-4|NA|TRBV6-6
TGTGCCAGCGGCGAGAGAACCTTAGCCAAAAACATTCAGTACTTC
CASGERTLAKNIQYF